The clone carrying this T cell receptor (beta chain) was counted only a few times. This specimen comes from a study of T cells in Graves' hyperthyroidism and ophthalmopathy. Regions amplified from RNA transcripts were the TCR beta CDR3 regions. The TCR CDR3 was amplified in a first-round RT-PCR using the HTBI primer set. TCRdb recomputed calls from the multiplex PCR reads with MiXCR, one row per CDR3 protein. The profile shows 250,000 to 300,000 distinct CDR3 sequences, roughly an eighth of them singletons. Trimming cost V 5 bases and J 6 bases; bases outside gene matches: 5. The CDR3 is made up of 15 amino acids. The V gene's germline CDR1 is SGHAT and CDR2 FQNNGV.

The V gene is TRBV11-2, the J gene TRBJ2-2; 11 bases fit TRBD1. This clonotype originated in a woman aged 40 to 55 with Graves' hyperthyroidism. Sequencing input: blood. The CDR3 DNA reads as TGTGCCAGCAGCGCCAGGGACAGGGGGTCCGGGGAGCTGTTTTTT. As protein: CASSARDRGSGELFF.